These 22 T cell receptor beta chains were sequenced from one sample in a study of shared clonotypes between healthy human individuals (TCRdb year 2020). The library was prepared using the immunoSEQ multiplex PCR assay. This is the immuneACCESS table as TCRdb keeps it, with only in-frame sequences that have V and J called. A part of the clones is gone; compared with another copy, unresolved V genes explain less than half, and the rest is unexplained. This sample lists 2 million to 2.5 million clones; over 85% were detected once. Together, the top ten hold 0.36% of the sample. Sequenced input: naive CD4+ T cells from PBMCs. In the paper's terms, the cell subset or site label means: CD45RA+ positively selected. These receptors originate from a young man in good health. Some clones in this sample may be carry-over from other donors' samples.

V and J are TRBV2 and TRBJ2-7; D is possibly TRBD2 (6 bases). V was pared by 4 bases and J by 6 bases, with 13 bases between. CDR1 and CDR2 from the germline V gene are SNHLY and FYNNEI. This CDR3 has 13 amino acids. The CDR3, as DNA: TGTGCCAGCAGTGTGCGGGACGGAACCGAGCAGTACTTC. This sequence encodes CASSVRDGTEQYF.

The V gene is TRBV25-1, the J gene TRBJ2-3; D not resolved. V dropped 3 bases and J dropped 0 bases, with 7 bases sitting between them. This CDR3 has 14 residues. CDR1 and CDR2 (germline): MGHDK, SYGVNS. This CDR3 reads CASSDPQSTDTQYF. CDR3 DNA sequence: TGTGCCAGCAGTGACCCTCAAAGCACAGATACGCAGTATTTT.

The rearrangement uses TRBV5-5 and TRBJ2-5; maybe TRBD1 (6 bases). Looked up from germline, CDR1 is SGHKS and CDR2 is YYEKEE (reference sequence). With 0 bases removed from V and 4 bases from J, the gap between germline ends came to 7 bases. The CDR3 spans 13 residues. The CDR3, as DNA: TGTGCCAGCAGCTTGGTACAGGGAGAGACCCAGTACTTC. As protein: CASSLVQGETQYF.

This chain joins TRBV6-5 and TRBJ2-1; 10 bases are shared with TRBD2. Unmatched junction bases numbered 2, after V lost 4 bases and J lost 2 bases. This CDR3 contains 15 residues. Germline V gene sequence: CDR1 MNHEY, CDR2 SVGAGI. The CDR3 loop is CASSSAGGPYNEQFF. The CDR3 coding sequence is TGTGCCAGCAGTTCAGCGGGAGGGCCCTACAATGAGCAGTTCTTC.

This chain joins TRBV30 and TRBJ1-6; 11 bases align to TRBD1. V lost 8 bases to trimming and J lost 8 bases; unmatched junction nucleotides: 2. CDR3 size: 12 residues. CDR1 GTSNPN and CDR2 SVGIG come from the germline V gene (reference sequence). The CDR3 here is CARDRGDSPLHF. The CDR3 DNA reads as TGTGCCAGGGACAGGGGGGATTCACCCCTCCACTTT.

V is TRBV28 and J is TRBJ2-1; D call uncertain. Trimming pared 10 bases from V and 0 bases from J, leaving 13 bases between. The CDR3 length is 14 residues. Germline CDR1 reads MDHEN; CDR2 reads SYDVKM. In nucleotides, the CDR3 is TGTGCCACCATAGGCATGCTCTCCTACAATGAGCAGTTCTTC. It is translated as CATIGMLSYNEQFF.

The chain joins TRBV28 to TRBJ1-2; 9 bases align to TRBD1. Germline V gene sequence: CDR1 MDHEN, CDR2 SYDVKM. The ends lost 6 bases at V and 8 bases at J; junction bases unmatched: 13. The CDR3 spans 15 residues. Here the CDR3 reads CASSATPGQGFGYTF. For the CDR3, the DNA is TGTGCCAGCAGCGCAACTCCGGGACAGGGATTCGGCTACACCTTC.

J is TRBJ2-5 and V is TRBV29-1, with a tentative D call TRBD2 (5 bases). The CDR3 runs 12 residues. Looked up from germline, CDR1 is SQVTM and CDR2 is ANQGSEA. V was cut by 8 bases and J by 1 base, with 11 bases left in between. CDR3 residues: CSTDYRQETQYF. In DNA form, the CDR3 reads TGCAGCACCGACTATCGCCAAGAGACCCAGTACTTC.

This chain connects TRBV19 to TRBJ1-4; no clear D gene. Germline CDR1 is LNHDA and CDR2 is SQIVND (reference sequence). CDR3 length: 15 residues. Trimming pared 7 bases from V and 3 bases from J, leaving 15 bases between. The CDR3: CASNSGRSANEKLFF. As DNA, the CDR3 is TGTGCCAGTAACTCCGGACGGAGCGCTAATGAAAAACTGTTTTTT.

This sequence joins TRBV4-2 and TRBJ1-2; D perhaps matches TRBD1 (5 bases). Germline assignment: CDR1 LGHNA and CDR2 YNFKEQ. V gave up 0 bases and J gave up 1 base, with 15 bases separating them. The length of the CDR3 is 17 residues. CDR3 sequence: CASSQEGSVGVNYGYTF. CDR3 nucleotides: TGTGCCAGCAGCCAAGAAGGGTCGGTAGGGGTTAACTATGGCTACACCTTC.

The rearrangement joins TRBV5-1 to TRBJ2-7; the D gene is possibly TRBD2 (6 bases). CDR3 size: 14 residues. V gave up 0 bases and J gave up 6 bases, with 13 bases separating them. Looked up from germline, CDR1 is SGHRS and CDR2 is YFSETQ. The CDR3 loop reads CASSLGQTGLEQYF. CDR3 sequence (DNA): TGCGCCAGCAGCTTGGGACAGACGGGACTCGAGCAGTACTTC. Supplemented by reference TRBV5-1 and TRBJ2-7, the full variable domain reads KAGVTQTPRYLIKTRGQQVTLSCSPISGHRSVSWYQQTPGQGLQFLFEYFSETQRNKGNFPGRFSGRQFSNSRSEMNVSTLELGDSALYLCASSLGQTGLEQYFGPGTRLTVT.

The chain joins TRBV18 to TRBJ2-7, with TRBD2 matching 7 bases. Trimming at V came to 3 bases and at J to 1 base, leaving 9 bases not matched to a gene. The CDR3 consists of 16 residues. Germline V gives CDR1 KGHSH, CDR2 LQKENI. CDR3 region: CASSPRGGSKSYEQYF. CDR3 nucleotides: TGTGCCAGCTCACCCCGGGGCGGGAGTAAGTCCTACGAGCAGTACTTC.

This clone was counted a single time. The chain carries TRBV5-4 and TRBJ2-5; 8 bases match TRBD1. The V segment lost 1 base and the J segment 4 bases; nucleotides outside the gene matches: 6. CDR1 SGHNT and CDR2 YYREEE come from the germline V gene (reference sequence). This CDR3 has 15 residues. The CDR3 DNA reads TGTGCCAGCAGCTTGAGTCAGGGGGCATTAGAGACCCAGTACTTC. It encodes CASSLSQGALETQYF.

The chain is built from TRBV6-6 and TRBJ2-7, with TRBD1 matching 8 bases. Germline trimming cut 6 bases from V and 6 bases from J; bases unmatched to any gene: 7. Germline CDR1 reads MNHNY; CDR2 reads SVGAGI (reference sequence). The CDR3 runs to 13 residues. CDR3 coding DNA: TGTGCCAGCAGCTCACTCGACAGGGGCGAGCAGTACTTC. This sequence encodes CASSSLDRGEQYF.

CDR3 nucleotide sequence: TGTGCCAGCAGCCAAGTACAGGGCCATCGAGAGACCCAGTACTTC. This codes for CASSQVQGHRETQYF. The chain joins TRBV4-2 to TRBJ2-5, with D possibly TRBD1 on 6 matching bases. Germline V gives CDR1 LGHNA, CDR2 YNFKEQ. This CDR3 region has 15 residues. Trimming stripped 1 base from V and 4 bases from J, with 13 bases between.

This clone occurred a few times. The chain is built from TRBV30 and TRBJ1-1; D not certain. Germline V lookup: CDR1 GTSNPN, CDR2 SVGIG (reference sequence). V was shortened by 0 bases and J by 1 base, with 6 bases between the two germline ends. The length of the CDR3 is 13 residues. The chain's CDR3 is CAWSVLANTEAFF. CDR3 nucleotide sequence: TGTGCCTGGAGTGTATTAGCGAACACTGAAGCTTTCTTT.

The CDR3 nucleotides read TGTGCCAGCAGCTTCCGGGACAGCACCCAAGAGACCCAGTACTTC. Translated: CASSFRDSTQETQYF. V gene TRBV5-6 combines with J gene TRBJ2-5; TRBD1 aligns across 7 bases. V lost 2 bases and J lost 1; bases outside the gene matches: 5. The CDR3 has 15 residues. Germline values: CDR1 SGHDT, CDR2 YYEEEE.

The chain links TRBV28 to TRBJ1-2; D is uncertain. This CDR3 comprises 15 residues. V lost 6 bases and J lost 4, with 18 bases in between. Looked up from germline, CDR1 is MDHEN and CDR2 is SYDVKM. DNA for the CDR3: TGTGCCAGCAGCCACGGACCGGGGAACCTCTATGGCTACACCTTC. Translation gives CASSHGPGNLYGYTF.

The chain couples TRBV5-1 to TRBJ2-2; 14 bases fit TRBD2. CDR1 and CDR2 from the germline V gene are SGHRS and YFSETQ. The CDR3 extends over 17 amino acids. V lost 4 bases, J lost 5 bases, and 7 bases stayed unmatched. Written as DNA, the CDR3 is TGCGCCAGCAGCATATTGGGACTAGCGGGAGCTACCGGGGAGCTGTTTTTT. Protein product: CASSILGLAGATGELFF.

This sequence joins TRBV5-1 and TRBJ1-4; no definite D call. The length of the CDR3 is 14 residues. V was trimmed by 0 bases and J by 0 bases, leaving 3 bases between them. Germline V gene data show CDR1 as SGHRS and CDR2 as YFSETQ. The CDR3 sequence: CASSLVTTNEKLFF. CDR3 sequence (DNA): TGCGCCAGCAGCTTGGTGACAACTAATGAAAAACTGTTTTTT.

This chain links TRBV28 with TRBJ2-5; TRBD2 agrees at 10 bases. CDR3 length: 15 amino acids. Germline CDR1 MDHEN, CDR2 SYDVKM. J was trimmed by 1 base and V by 7 bases; bases with no gene match: 6. The CDR3 loop is CASNQRGGSQETQYF. The CDR3, as DNA: TGTGCCAGCAATCAGCGGGGGGGCAGCCAAGAGACCCAGTACTTC.

The V call is TRBV9, the J call TRBJ2-7; D gene uncertain. CDR1 is SGDLS and CDR2 is YYNGEE in the germline V gene. V dropped 1 base and J dropped 6 bases, with 20 bases sitting between them. This CDR3 contains 16 residues. CDR3 sequence reads: CASSVFARQGLSEQYF. DNA for the CDR3: TGTGCCAGCAGCGTATTCGCGAGACAAGGGCTCTCCGAGCAGTACTTC. Full variable domain (missing parts from reference TRBV9 and TRBJ2-7): DSGVTQTPKHLITATGQRVTLRCSPRSGDLSVYWYQQSLDQGLQFLIQYYNGEERAKGNILERFSAQQFPDLHSELNLSSLELGDSALYFCASSVFARQGLSEQYFGPGTRLTVT.